The clone carrying this T cell receptor beta chain occurred a few times. Its target is unknown. Germline and genes: mouse. Coverage ceases 4 residues before the CDR3 finishes, and the germline J gene fills in the end. The data belong to a study of CD8+ T cells in alopecia areata. RNA was extracted and reverse transcribed into cDNA as the sequencing template. TCRdb's table, derived via immunoSEQ multiplex PCR, lists solely in-frame clones and lacks some. Recorded here are approximately 110,000 clones, none singletons. Study conclusions and caveats: Scalp samples also yield sequences from resident alphabeta T cells of normal skin. Especially in alopecia totalis/universalis, lesional scalp showed greater clonality than normal scalp did.

V was shortened by 2 bases and J by 1 base, with 10 bases between the two germline ends. The CDR3 totals 15 residues. Germline CDR1 reads NSQYPW; CDR2 reads LRSPGD (reference sequence). The receptor was isolated from a C3H/HeJ mouse with alopecia areata. The MHC haplotype of the strain is H2-k. This chain connects TRBV1 to TRBJ2-4; TRBD1 might be the D (6 bases). Material for sequencing was lesional skin. The CDR3 protein is CTCSAQGLGQNTLYF. CDR3 DNA, as far as it was read: TGCACCTGCAGTGCACAGGGGCTTGGTCAAAAC. Full variable domain (rest looked up from reference TRBV1 and TRBJ2-4): VTLLEQNPRWRLVPRGQAVNLRCILKNSQYPWMSWYQQDLQKQLQWLFTLRSPGDKEVKSLPGADYLATRVTDTELRLQVANMSQGRTLYCTCSAQGLGQNTLYFGAGTRLSVL.